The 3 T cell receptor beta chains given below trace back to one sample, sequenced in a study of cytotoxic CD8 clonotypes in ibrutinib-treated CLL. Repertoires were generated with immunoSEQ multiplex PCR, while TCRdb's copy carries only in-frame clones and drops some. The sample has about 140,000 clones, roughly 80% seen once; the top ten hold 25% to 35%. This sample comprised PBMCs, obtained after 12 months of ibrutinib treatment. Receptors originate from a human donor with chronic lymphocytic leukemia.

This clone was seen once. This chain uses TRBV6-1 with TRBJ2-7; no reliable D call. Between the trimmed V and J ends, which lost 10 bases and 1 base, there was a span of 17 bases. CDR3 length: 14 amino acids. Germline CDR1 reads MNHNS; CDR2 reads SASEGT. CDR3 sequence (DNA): TGTGCCACCGCCCCCCTGGTCGTTTCCTACGAGCAGTACTTC. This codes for CATAPLVVSYEQYF.

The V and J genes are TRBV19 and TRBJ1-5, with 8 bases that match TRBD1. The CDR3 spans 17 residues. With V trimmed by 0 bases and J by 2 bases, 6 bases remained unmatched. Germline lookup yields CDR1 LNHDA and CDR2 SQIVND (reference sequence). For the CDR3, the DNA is TGTGCCAGTAGTATAGACGTATCGGGACAGGGCAATCAGCCCCAGCATTTT. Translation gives CASSIDVSGQGNQPQHF.

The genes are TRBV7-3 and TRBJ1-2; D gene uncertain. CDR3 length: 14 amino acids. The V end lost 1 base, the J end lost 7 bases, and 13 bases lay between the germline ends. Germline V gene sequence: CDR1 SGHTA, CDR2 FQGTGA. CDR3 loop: CASSLSGGVGGYTF. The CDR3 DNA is TGTGCCAGCAGCTTAAGTGGCGGGGTCGGTGGCTACACCTTC. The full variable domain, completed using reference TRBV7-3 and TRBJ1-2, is GAGVSQTPSNKVTEKGKYVELRCDPISGHTALYWYRQSLGQGPEFLIYFQGTGAADDSGLPNDRFFAVRPEGSVSTLKIQRTERGDSAVYLCASSLSGGVGGYTFGSGTRLTVV.